This record concerns one T cell receptor (beta chain) sequence. The data were obtained in a study of technical replicates of blood from a few donors. Here immunoSEQ multiplex PCR was the method, and the copy in TCRdb shows in-frame clones only, minus some. The sample yields approximately 59,000 clones, approximately 86% seen once. Unmatched junction bases numbered 3, after V lost 2 bases and J lost 4 bases. Germline assignment: CDR1 SGHTA and CDR2 FQGNSA. This CDR3 contains 14 residues. The material sequenced was PBMCs. The chain employs TRBV7-2 and TRBJ1-1; the match to TRBD1 covers 8 bases. The TCR sequence derives from a human donor in good health. Some clones in this sample may be carry-over from other donors' samples. The CDR3 sequence is CASSLTGGGTEAFF. CDR3 coding DNA: TGTGCCAGCAGCTTAACAGGGGGGGGCACTGAAGCTTTCTTT.